This paragraph covers one TCR beta chain sequence. Original data processing: Reference gene primer amplification gave estimated nucleated cell counts. The assay was immunoSEQ multiplex PCR, and TCRdb's table has in-frame clones only and misses some. Clone size and V and J calls were adopted from that table, with D and trimming inferred from the DNA. The sample has about 40,000 clones, 86% seen once. The entry originates in a study of blood T cell repertoires in COVID-19. Study as a whole: Acute and convalescent COVID-19 samples came from the United States, Italy and Spain. PBMCs, B-cell-depleted T cells, or T cells were the source of the cDNA or gDNA that made up the material.

Per the germline V gene, CDR1 is MNHEY and CDR2 is SMNVEV (reference sequence). V lost 8 bases and J 0 bases, leaving 23 bases between the germline ends. There are 17 residues in the CDR3. Sequencing was performed on peripheral blood. The source is a man between 45 and 60 years old in a cohort sampled during active COVID-19. The chain links TRBV27 to TRBJ2-7; TRBD1 might be the D (6 bases). The CDR3 sequence is CASAATSRGLSSYEQYV. The CDR3 region has the DNA TGTGCCAGCGCCGCTACCTCCAGGGGCCTAAGCTCCTACGAGCAGTACGTC.